This TCR beta chain was recovered during a study of long-term antiretroviral therapy in people with HIV. Regarding the study as a whole: Blood in the study was drawn between about 2004 and 2017, possibly under older ART regimens, which may be less effective than current ones. Post-ART diversity increased but stayed below transplant donor controls.

Note on this clone: Its matching antigen is unknown.

Version v3.0 of the immunoSEQ assay ran at survey level. Repertoires were generated with immunoSEQ multiplex PCR, while TCRdb's copy carries only in-frame clones and drops some. The sample consists of about 19,000 clones, less than 85% of them appearing once. Every specimen provided about 0.9-11 million cryopreserved PBMC before DNA extraction took place. This CDR3 has 11 residues. Germline V gene sequence: CDR1 DFQATT, CDR2 SNEGSKA (reference sequence). V shed 7 bases and J shed 0 bases, with 7 bases lying between them. V is TRBV20-1 and J is TRBJ2-7, with unresolved D. This sequence originates from a man between 18 and 29 years old with HIV. The material was unsorted PBMCs, obtained at the start of antiretroviral therapy, before treatment. CDR3 coding DNA: TGCAGTGGGCGGTTCTCCTACGAGCAGTACTTC. Its protein product is CSGRFSYEQYF.